Included here is one T cell receptor beta chain sequence, with context. Its antigen remains unknown. Germline-derived CDR1 and CDR2 are MGHRA and YSYEKL. There are 18 residues in the CDR3. With 4 bases clipped from V and 3 bases from J, the junction kept 12 bases outside the gene matches. Time point here: week 5, during vaccination. Each dose of the vaccine consisted of 300 ug of mutant IDH1 20-mer peptide, with topical imiquimod. The sample is drawn from a study of a mutant IDH1 vaccine in newly diagnosed glioma. Clones were read by immunoSEQ multiplex PCR, and TCRdb kept only the in-frame ones, dropping some. The repertoire has some 27,000 clones, 60% to 80% of them found once; the top ten carry about 8.4%.

The chain combines TRBV4-1 with TRBJ2-5; the match to TRBD1 covers 12 bases. The source material was PBMCs, sampled from a glioma patient whose treatment included an IDH1 peptide vaccine. This receptor was taken from a man in his forties with glioma. CDR3 DNA: TGCGCCAGCAGCCCTCGCGGGACAGGGGGCGGGTTTGAAGAGACCCAGTACTTC. This codes for CASSPRGTGGGFEETQYF.